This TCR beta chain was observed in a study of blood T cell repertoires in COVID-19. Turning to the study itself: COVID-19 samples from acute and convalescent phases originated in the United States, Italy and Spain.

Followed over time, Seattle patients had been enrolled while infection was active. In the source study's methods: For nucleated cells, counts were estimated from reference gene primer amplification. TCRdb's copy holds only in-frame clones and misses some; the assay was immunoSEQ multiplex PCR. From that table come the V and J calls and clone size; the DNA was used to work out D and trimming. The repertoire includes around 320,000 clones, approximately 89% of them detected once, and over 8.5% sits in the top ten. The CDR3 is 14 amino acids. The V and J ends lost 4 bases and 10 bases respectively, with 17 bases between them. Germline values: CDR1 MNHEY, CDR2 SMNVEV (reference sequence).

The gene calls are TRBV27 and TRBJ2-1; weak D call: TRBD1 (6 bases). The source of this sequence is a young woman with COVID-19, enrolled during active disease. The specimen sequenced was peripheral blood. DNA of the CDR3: TGTGCCAGCAGTTCACGCCTCCGGACAGAGGAGCAGTTCTTC. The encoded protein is CASSSRLRTEEQFF.